This T cell receptor beta chain was recovered during a study of PD-1 blockade in classical Hodgkin lymphoma. With no exception, relapse followed autologous stem cell transplantation in all patients, and brentuximab vedotin exposure varied. Patients reached a best response of complete response, partial response or progressive disease. Germline-derived CDR1 and CDR2 are SGHAT and FQNNGV. V dropped 5 bases and J dropped 0 bases, with 14 bases sitting between them. The CDR3 is 16 amino acids. Method: immunoSEQ multiplex PCR; TCRdb's copy keeps in-frame clones and lacks some. The table includes about 30,000 clones, 70% to 75% detected once. As regards this clone: Its antigen is undetermined.

Findings and caveats of the study: Exclusion covered patients beginning nivolumab under 1 year post-ASCT. Only CD4+ TCR diversity, not CD8+, had risen significantly by C4D1. The baseline diversity of complete responders showed similarity to that of newly diagnosed patients.

This receptor was taken from a human donor with classical Hodgkin lymphoma. This chain links TRBV11-2 with TRBJ2-1; the D call may be TRBD1 or TRBD2 (5 bases each). The input for sequencing was peripheral blood mononuclear cells (PBMCs), taken before the second cycle of nivolumab. CDR3 loop: CASSRGTVSSYNEQFF. DNA for the CDR3: TGTGCCAGCAGCCGAGGGACGGTGAGCTCCTACAATGAGCAGTTCTTC.